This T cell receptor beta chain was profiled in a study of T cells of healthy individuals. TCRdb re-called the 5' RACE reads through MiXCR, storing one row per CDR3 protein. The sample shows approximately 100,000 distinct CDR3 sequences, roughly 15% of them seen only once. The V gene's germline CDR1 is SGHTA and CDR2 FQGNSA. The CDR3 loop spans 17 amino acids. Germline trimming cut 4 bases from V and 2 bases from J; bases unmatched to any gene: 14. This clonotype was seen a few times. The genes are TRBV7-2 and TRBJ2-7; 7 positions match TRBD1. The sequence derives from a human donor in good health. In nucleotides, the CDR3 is TGTGCCAGCAGCTACCAACCGTCCGGGACAGATCCCTACGAGCAGTACTTC. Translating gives CASSYQPSGTDPYEQYF.